The 8 T cell receptor beta chains in this list originate from one sample, sequenced in a study of T cell repertoires in cytomegalovirus infection. TCRdb used MiXCR to reprocess the reads, holding one entry per CDR3 protein. This sample has about 300,000 distinct CDR3 sequences, with approximately 8.9% found just once. The sequencing sample was made of PBMCs. The receptors derive from a human donor in good health (CMV status not recorded). Some clones in this sample may be carry-over from other donors' samples.

In its sample, this clonotype was seen many times. This rearrangement joins TRBV4-2 to TRBJ1-1; D is uncertain. The CDR3 contains 15 residues. Germline V gives CDR1 LGHNA, CDR2 YNFKEQ. Trimming removed 2 bases at V and 0 bases at J, with 10 bases between. The CDR3 DNA is TGTGCCAGCAGCCAACGAGAGGGTTTGAACACTGAAGCTTTCTTT. It is translated as CASSQREGLNTEAFF.

This clonotype was seen only a few times. The chain has TRBV7-9 and TRBJ2-3; D is unclear. CDR3 length: 13 residues. V lost 5 bases, J lost 2 bases, and 8 bases lay in between. CDR1 and CDR2 from the germline V gene are SEHNR and FQNEAQ (reference sequence). In DNA form, the CDR3 reads TGTGCCAGCAGCCCCTCTTACACAGATACGCAGTATTTT. Protein product: CASSPSYTDTQYF.

This clonotype was counted many times. The genes are TRBV7-2 and TRBJ2-1; 15 positions match TRBD2. The CDR3 sequence is 18 residues long. V shed 3 bases, J shed 2 bases, and the junction held 5 bases outside the gene matches. Germline V gives CDR1 SGHTA, CDR2 FQGNSA. CDR3 region: CASSLEGLAGGTYNEQFF. CDR3 in DNA: TGTGCCAGCAGCTTGGAGGGACTAGCGGGGGGCACCTACAATGAGCAGTTCTTC.

V is TRBV20-1 and J is TRBJ1-1; D unresolved. V was clipped by 5 bases and J by 0 bases, with 13 bases between them. The CDR3 contains 14 residues. The V gene's germline CDR1 is DFQATT and CDR2 SNEGSKA (reference sequence). The CDR3 DNA reads as TGCAGTGCTCGGACGGGGAGCATGAACACTGAAGCTTTCTTT. It codes for CSARTGSMNTEAFF.

This clonotype has ten or more counts. The rearrangement links TRBV7-2 to TRBJ1-5; D is undetermined. CDR1 and CDR2 from the germline V gene are SGHTA and FQGNSA. The V end lost 2 bases, the J end lost 5 bases, and 10 bases lay between the germline ends. The CDR3 spans 14 residues. The chain's CDR3 is CASSLRHMDQPQHF. CDR3 DNA sequence: TGTGCCAGCAGCTTACGGCACATGGATCAGCCCCAGCATTTT.

This clonotype was detected ten times or more. The V call is TRBV6-1, the J call TRBJ1-6; D perhaps matches TRBD1 (6 bases). V gave up 5 bases and J gave up 4 bases, with 9 bases separating them. CDR3 length: 14 residues. In germline, CDR1 is MNHNS, CDR2 SASEGT. In DNA, the CDR3 is TGTGCCAGCAGTCGAGGGGGTTATAATTCACCCCTCCACTTT. Protein sequence: CASSRGGYNSPLHF.

This clonotype was detected only once. The rearrangement links TRBV20-1 to TRBJ1-1; 10 nucleotides line up with TRBD1. This CDR3 contains 14 residues. Trimming removed 5 bases from V and 4 bases from J; junction bases left unmatched: 7. Germline V CDR1 and CDR2: DFQATT, SNEGSKA (reference sequence). For the CDR3, the DNA is TGCAGTGCTGAAGACAGGGGGCAGTGCACTGAAGCTTTCTTT. Protein: CSAEDRGQCTEAFF.

The table lists this clonotype with many counts. The CDR3 protein is CASSGANPRRGEQYF. In DNA form, the CDR3 reads TGTGCCAGCAGTGGGGCGAACCCCCGTCGAGGCGAGCAGTACTTC. The J gene is TRBJ2-7, the V gene TRBV6-1; D is unresolved. Trimming pared 4 bases from V and 6 bases from J, leaving 19 bases between. The germline CDR1 and CDR2 sequences are MNHNS and SASEGT. CDR3 length: 15 amino acids.